This T cell receptor (beta chain) was profiled in a study of T-cell memory formation after mild COVID-19. Findings of the study overall: Whereas later expanders leaned CD4+, clones contracting day 15 to 85 showed a balanced CD4/CD8 makeup.

The CDR3 loop spans 14 amino acids. Between the trimmed V and J ends, which lost 5 bases and 6 bases, there was a span of 14 bases. CDR1 is SGHTA, CDR2 FQGTGA, per germline. TCRdb ran MiXCR on the 5' RACE reads and lists one entry per CDR3 protein. The sample has about 290,000 distinct CDR3 sequences, about a sixth seen once. This clonotype was seen only a few times. What it binds is not known. V and J are TRBV7-3 and TRBJ1-5; D is possibly TRBD1 (5 bases). The TCR originated in a man between 18 and 35 years old who had mild COVID-19 (a few samples of this study predate the infection). Cell type and time point are not known. The sequenced sample was PBMCs or a T cell subset sorted from them (not recorded which). The CDR3 region has the DNA TGTGCCAGCAGCCCCCAAGGGGAGGGTCAGCCCCAGCATTTT. Translation: CASSPQGEGQPQHF.